Detailed here is one T cell receptor (beta chain). The CDR3 is 14 residues long. V gave up 5 bases and J gave up 1 base, with 9 bases separating them. CDR1 is SNHLY and CDR2 is FYNNEI in the germline V gene. These data originate in a study of blood T cell repertoires in COVID-19. Study summary: Both acute and convalescent COVID-19 samples were obtained from the United States, Italy and Spain. From T cells, B-cell-depleted T cells, or PBMCs came the material, which was cDNA or gDNA.

Original handling: Counts of nucleated cells, estimated from reference gene primer amplification, were obtained. The method was immunoSEQ multiplex PCR; TCRdb's version includes in-frame clones alone and lacks a portion of them. The V and J calls and the clone size are those of that table, but D and trimming were determined from the DNA. The sample lists some 30,000 clones, 92% seen once, with about 2.4% in the top ten. Material for sequencing was peripheral blood. The chain combines TRBV2 with TRBJ1-3; D possibly corresponds to TRBD1 (6 bases). The clonotype originates from a man aged 45-65 years with active COVID-19. This CDR3 is CASSLDSSGNTIYF. CDR3 coding DNA: TGTGCCAGCAGTTTGGACAGTTCTGGAAACACCATATATTTT.